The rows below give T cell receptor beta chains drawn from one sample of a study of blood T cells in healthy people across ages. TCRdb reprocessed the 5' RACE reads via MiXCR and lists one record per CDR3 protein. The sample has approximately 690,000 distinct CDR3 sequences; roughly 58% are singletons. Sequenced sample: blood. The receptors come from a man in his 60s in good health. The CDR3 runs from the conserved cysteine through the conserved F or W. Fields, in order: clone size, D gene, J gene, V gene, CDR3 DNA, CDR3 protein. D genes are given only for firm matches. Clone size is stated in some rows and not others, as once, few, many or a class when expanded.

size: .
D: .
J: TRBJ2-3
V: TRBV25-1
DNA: TGTGCCAGCAGTGGCTGCACAGATACGCAGTATTTT
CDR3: CASSGCTDTQYF

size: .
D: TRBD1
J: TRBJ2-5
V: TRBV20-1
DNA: TGCAGTGCTAAGACAGGGGGCTTGGAGACCCAGTACTTC
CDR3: CSAKTGGLETQYF

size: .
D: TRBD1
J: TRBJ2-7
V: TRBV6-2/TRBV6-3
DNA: TGTGCCAGCAGTGCCACCGGGACAGAGATCTACGAGCAGTACTTC
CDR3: CASSATGTEIYEQYF

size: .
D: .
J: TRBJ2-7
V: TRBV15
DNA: TGTGCCACCAGCAGAGACGAGGGCCCCTACGAGCAGTACTTC
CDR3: CATSRDEGPYEQYF

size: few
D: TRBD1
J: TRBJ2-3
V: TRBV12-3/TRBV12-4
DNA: TGTGCCAGCAGTTGCAGGGGGAGAGGAGATGCGCAGTATTTT
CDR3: CASSCRGRGDAQYF

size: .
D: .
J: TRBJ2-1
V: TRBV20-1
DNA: TGCAGTGCTAGAGCCCCCCCAGCCCACTACAATGAGCAGTTCTTC
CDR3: CSARAPPAHYNEQFF

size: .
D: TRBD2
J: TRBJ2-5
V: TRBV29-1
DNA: TGCAGCGTTGAAGAGCGGGGGGCCGAGATGGAGACCCAGTACTTC
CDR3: CSVEERGAEMETQYF

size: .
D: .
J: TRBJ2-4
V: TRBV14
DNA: TGTGCCAGCAGCCAAGATGAGGGAGCAAAAAACATTCAGTACTTC
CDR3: CASSQDEGAKNIQYF

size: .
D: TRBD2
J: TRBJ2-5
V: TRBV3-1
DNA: TGTGCCAGCAGCCAGCAGCGGGACTTCCAAGAGACCCAGTACTTC
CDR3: CASSQQRDFQETQYF

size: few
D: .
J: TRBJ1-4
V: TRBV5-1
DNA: TGCGCCAGCAGCTTGAACGGCGACAGTGAAGAACTGTTTTTT
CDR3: CASSLNGDSEELFF

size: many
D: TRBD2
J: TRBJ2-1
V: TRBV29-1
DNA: TGCAGCGTTAGAAGGAGTGAGGTGTTGGGGGGGATAATGGGGTCCTACAATGAGCAGTTCTTC
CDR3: CSVRRSEVLGGIMGSYNEQFF